The T cell receptor beta chain described here comes from a study of blood T cells in healthy people across ages. The wider study: About one barcoded beta molecule per two T cells was captured by template switching.

The CDR3 totals 16 residues. CDR1 and CDR2 from the germline V gene are SGDLS and YYNGEE. Study-wide findings and caveats: TCR beta diversity, measured per million T cells, fell in a roughly linear way with age. One million T cells yielded diversity estimates that were considered underestimates.

This clonotype has a single count. Its antigen is still unknown. Compared with germline, one end of the junction differs, possibly owing to a read error. Every sample had a minimum of 7 million PBMCs isolated. Then a second PCR, running roughly 7 to 11 cycles, was carried out with a sample-barcoded 5' primer and a J-beta primer mix. Using its own MiXCR run on the 5' RACE reads, TCRdb lists one record per CDR3 protein. Of about 680,000 distinct CDR3 sequences in the sample, approximately 50% are singletons; the top ten hold roughly 34%. The gene calls are TRBV9 and TRBJ2-3; 9 bases align to TRBD1. The sequenced material came from blood. The clonotype originates from a woman aged 55-69 years in good health. The CDR3 nucleotides read TGTGCCAGCAGCGACAGGATAGGACAGGGGACAGAAACGCAGTATTTT. Amino acid sequence: CASSDRIGQGTETQYF.